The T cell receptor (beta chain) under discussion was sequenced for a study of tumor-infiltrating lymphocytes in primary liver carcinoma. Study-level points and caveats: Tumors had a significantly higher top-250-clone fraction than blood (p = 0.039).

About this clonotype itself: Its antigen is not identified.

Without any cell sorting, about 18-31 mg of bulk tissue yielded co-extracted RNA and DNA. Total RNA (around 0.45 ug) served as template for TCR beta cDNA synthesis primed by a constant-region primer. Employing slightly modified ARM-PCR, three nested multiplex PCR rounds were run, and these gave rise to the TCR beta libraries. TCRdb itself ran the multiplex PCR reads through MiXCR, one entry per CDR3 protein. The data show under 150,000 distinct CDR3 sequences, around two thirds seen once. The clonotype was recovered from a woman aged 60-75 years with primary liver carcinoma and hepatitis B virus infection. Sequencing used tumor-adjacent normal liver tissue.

CDR3 sequence reads: CASRSRGTSGTNNEQFF. The CDR3 region has the DNA TGTGCCAGCAGATCCCGGGGGACTAGCGGGACTAACAATGAGCAGTTCTTC. The V call is TRBV12-3 or TRBV12-4, the J call TRBJ2-1; 13 positions match TRBD2. Unmatched junction bases numbered 10, after V lost 6 bases and J lost 5 bases. The CDR3 sequence is 17 residues long.